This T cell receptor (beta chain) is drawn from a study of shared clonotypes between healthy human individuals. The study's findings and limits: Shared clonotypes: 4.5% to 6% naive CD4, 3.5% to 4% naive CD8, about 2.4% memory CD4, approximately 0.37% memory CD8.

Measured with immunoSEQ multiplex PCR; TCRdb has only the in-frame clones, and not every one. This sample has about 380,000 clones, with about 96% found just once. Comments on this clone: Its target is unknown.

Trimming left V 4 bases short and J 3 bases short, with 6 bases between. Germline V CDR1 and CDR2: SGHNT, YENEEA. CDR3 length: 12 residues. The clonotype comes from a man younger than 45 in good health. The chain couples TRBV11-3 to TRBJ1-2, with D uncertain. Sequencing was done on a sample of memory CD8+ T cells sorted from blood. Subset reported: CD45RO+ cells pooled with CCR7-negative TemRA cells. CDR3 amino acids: CASSSTYYGYTF. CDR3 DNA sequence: TGTGCCAGCAGCTCGACCTACTATGGCTACACCTTC.